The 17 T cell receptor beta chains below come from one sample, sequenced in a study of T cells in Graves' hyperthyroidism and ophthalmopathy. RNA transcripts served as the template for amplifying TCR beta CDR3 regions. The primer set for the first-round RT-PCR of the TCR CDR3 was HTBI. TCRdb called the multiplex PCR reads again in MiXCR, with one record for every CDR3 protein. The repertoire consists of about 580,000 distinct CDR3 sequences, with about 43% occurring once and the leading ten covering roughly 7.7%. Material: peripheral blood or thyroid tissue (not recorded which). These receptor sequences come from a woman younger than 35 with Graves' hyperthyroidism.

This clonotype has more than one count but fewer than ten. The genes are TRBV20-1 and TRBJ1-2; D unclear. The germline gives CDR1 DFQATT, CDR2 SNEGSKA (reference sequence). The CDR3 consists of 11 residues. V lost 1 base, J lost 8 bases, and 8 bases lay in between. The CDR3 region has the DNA TGCAGTGCTAGAGGGGAAGTGGGCTACACCTTC. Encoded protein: CSARGEVGYTF.

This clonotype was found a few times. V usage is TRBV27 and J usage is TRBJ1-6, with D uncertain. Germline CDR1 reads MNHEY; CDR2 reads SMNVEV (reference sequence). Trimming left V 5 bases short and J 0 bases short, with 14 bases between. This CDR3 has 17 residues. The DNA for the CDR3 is TGTGCCAGCAGTCCTACTACACGGAGCTCCTATAATTCACCCCTCCACTTT. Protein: CASSPTTRSSYNSPLHF.

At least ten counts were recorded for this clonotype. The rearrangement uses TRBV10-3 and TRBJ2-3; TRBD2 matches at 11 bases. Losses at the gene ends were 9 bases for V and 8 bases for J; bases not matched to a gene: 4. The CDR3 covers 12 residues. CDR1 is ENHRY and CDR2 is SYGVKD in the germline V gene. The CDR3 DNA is TGTGCCATACGGACTAGCGGGCTTACGCAGTATTTT. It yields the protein CAIRTSGLTQYF.

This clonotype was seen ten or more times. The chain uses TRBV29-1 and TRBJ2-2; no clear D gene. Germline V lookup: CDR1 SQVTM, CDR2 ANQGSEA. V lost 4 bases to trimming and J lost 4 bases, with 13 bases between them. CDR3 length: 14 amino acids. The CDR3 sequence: CSVVPQKSTGELFF. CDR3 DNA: TGCAGCGTTGTGCCACAAAAAAGCACCGGGGAGCTGTTTTTT.

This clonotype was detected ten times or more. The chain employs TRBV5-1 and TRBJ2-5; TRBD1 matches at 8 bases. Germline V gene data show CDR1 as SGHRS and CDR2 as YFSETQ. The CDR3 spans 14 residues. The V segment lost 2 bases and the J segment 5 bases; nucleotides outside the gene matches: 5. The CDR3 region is CASSLPTGGETQYF. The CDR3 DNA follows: TGCGCCAGCAGCTTACCTACAGGGGGGGAGACCCAGTACTTC.

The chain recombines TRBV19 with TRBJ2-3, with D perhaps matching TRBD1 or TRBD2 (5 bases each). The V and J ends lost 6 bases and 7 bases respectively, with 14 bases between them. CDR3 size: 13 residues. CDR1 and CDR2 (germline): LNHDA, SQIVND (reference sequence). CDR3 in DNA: TGTGCCAGTAGGAGGACGGGGCAAAATACGCAGTATTTT. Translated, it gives CASRRTGQNTQYF.

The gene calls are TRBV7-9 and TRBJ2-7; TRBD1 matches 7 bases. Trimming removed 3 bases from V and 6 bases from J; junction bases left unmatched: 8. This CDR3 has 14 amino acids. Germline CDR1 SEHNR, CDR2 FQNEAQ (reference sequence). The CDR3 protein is CASSFPTGTAEQYF. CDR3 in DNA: TGTGCCAGCAGCTTTCCGACAGGGACGGCCGAGCAGTACTTC.

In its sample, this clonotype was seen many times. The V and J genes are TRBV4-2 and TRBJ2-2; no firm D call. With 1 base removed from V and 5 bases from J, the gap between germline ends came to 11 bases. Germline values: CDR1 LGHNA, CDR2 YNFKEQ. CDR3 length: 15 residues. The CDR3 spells CASSQVFRSTGELFF. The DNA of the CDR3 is TGTGCCAGCAGCCAAGTTTTTCGTAGTACCGGGGAGCTGTTTTTT.

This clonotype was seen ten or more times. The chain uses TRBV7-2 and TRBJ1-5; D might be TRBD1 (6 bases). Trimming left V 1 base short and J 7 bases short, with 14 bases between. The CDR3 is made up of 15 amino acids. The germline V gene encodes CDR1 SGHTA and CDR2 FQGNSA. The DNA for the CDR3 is TGTGCCAGCAGCTTAGTACAGGGTCCCCGGCAGCCCCAGCATTTT. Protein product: CASSLVQGPRQPQHF.

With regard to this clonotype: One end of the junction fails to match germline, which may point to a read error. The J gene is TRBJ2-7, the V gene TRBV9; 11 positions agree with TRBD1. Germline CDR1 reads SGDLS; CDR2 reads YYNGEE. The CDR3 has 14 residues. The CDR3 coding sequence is TGTGCCAGCAGCGTAGGGACAGGGGGCAACGAGCAGAACTTC. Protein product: CASSVGTGGNEQNF. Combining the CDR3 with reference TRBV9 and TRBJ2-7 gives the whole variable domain DSGVTQTPKHLITATGQRVTLRCSPRSGDLSVYWYQQSLDQGLQFLIQYYNGEERAKGNILERFSAQQFPDLHSELNLSSLELGDSALYFCASSVGTGGNEQNFGPGTRLTVT.

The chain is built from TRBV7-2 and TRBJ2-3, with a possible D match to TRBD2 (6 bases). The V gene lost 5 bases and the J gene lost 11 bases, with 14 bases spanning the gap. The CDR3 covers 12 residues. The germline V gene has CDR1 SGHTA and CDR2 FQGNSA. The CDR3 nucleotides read TGTGCCAGCAGCAAACTAGCCCCCGAGCAGTATTTT. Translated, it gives CASSKLAPEQYF.

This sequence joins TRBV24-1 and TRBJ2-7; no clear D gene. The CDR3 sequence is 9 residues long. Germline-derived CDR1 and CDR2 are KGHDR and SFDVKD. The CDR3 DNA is TGTGCAGGCTCGTACGAGCAGTACTTC. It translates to CAGSYEQYF.

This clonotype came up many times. The DNA of the CDR3 is TGCAGTGCTCCCGACAGGAGCTCTGGAAACACCATATATTTT. This sequence encodes CSAPDRSSGNTIYF. The chain links TRBV20-1 to TRBJ1-3; perhaps TRBD1 as D (6 bases). The CDR3 totals 14 residues. Trimming took 5 bases from V and 0 from J, leaving 11 bases between them. Germline values: CDR1 DFQATT, CDR2 SNEGSKA (reference sequence).

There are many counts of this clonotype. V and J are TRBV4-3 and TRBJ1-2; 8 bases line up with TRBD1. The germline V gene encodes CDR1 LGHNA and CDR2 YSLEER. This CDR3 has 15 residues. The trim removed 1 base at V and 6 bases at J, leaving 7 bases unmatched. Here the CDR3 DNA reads TGCGCCAGCAGCCAAGCGGCAGGGGGCGCGGATGGCTACACCTTC. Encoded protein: CASSQAAGGADGYTF.

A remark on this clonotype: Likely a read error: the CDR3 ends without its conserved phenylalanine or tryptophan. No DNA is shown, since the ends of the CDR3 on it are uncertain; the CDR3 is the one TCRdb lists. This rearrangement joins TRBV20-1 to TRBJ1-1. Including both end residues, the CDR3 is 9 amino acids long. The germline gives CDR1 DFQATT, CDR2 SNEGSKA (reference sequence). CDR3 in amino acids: CSARDAAGA.

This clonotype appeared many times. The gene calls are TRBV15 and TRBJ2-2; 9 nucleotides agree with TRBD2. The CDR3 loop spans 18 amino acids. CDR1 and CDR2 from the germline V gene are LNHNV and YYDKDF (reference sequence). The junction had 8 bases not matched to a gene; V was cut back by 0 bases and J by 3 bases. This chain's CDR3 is CATSRDASGAIHTGELFF. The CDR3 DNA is TGTGCCACCAGCAGAGATGCTAGCGGGGCCATTCACACCGGGGAGCTGTTTTTT.

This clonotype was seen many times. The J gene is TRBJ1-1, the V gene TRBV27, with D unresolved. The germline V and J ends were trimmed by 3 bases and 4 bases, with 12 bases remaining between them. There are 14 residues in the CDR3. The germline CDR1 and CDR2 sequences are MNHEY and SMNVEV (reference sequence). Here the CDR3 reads CASSFRAIFTEAFF. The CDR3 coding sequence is TGTGCCAGCAGTTTTCGCGCTATATTCACTGAAGCTTTCTTT.